This TCR beta chain originates from a study of blood T cell repertoires in COVID-19. Looking at the study overall: Samples came from the United States, Italy and Spain, spanning acute and convalescent COVID-19. T cells, B-cell-depleted T cells, or PBMCs provided the cDNA or gDNA that served as material.

Per the study methods: Nucleated cell number was recorded as an estimate derived from reference gene primer amplification. Assay used: immunoSEQ multiplex PCR; TCRdb lists only in-frame clones, some missing. The V and J calls and clone size come from that table; D and trimming were worked out from the DNA. This table has roughly 60,000 clones, 70% to 85% appearing once. V shed 5 bases, J shed 7 bases, and the junction held 8 bases outside the gene matches. CDR1 is MDHEN, CDR2 SYDVKM, per germline. CDR3 length equals 16 residues. This TCR derives from a man aged 60 to 69 with acute or convalescent COVID-19. The chain combines TRBV28 with TRBJ2-2, with 12 bases fitting TRBD1. The material sequenced was peripheral blood. The CDR3 DNA reads as TGTGCCAGCAGTCCCTGGGGACAGGGGGCCGACGGGGAGCTGTTTTTT. This gives the protein CASSPWGQGADGELFF.